Each of the 18 T cell receptor beta chains below was sequenced from the same sample in a study of molecular identifiers for immune sequencing clone quantification. MiXCR, applied by TCRdb to the PCR reads, yields one record per CDR3 protein. The sample includes some 650,000 distinct CDR3 sequences, less than 20% of them seen just once. Sequencing was performed on naive CD8+ T cells from blood, with Jurkat cell RNA spiked in. Subset in this sample: FACS-sorted CD8+CD4-CCR7+CD45RA+ naive T cells. The receptors stem from a human donor in good health. Some libraries in this study had Jurkat cell RNA spiked in.

This clonotype was found a few times. V gene TRBV14 combines with J gene TRBJ2-5; 11 nucleotides agree with TRBD1. Germline V gene data show CDR1 as SGHDN and CDR2 as FVKESK. The CDR3 sequence is 18 residues long. DNA of the CDR3: TGTACTAGCAGCCAAGATCTGGGACAGGGGGTTTTAGAAGAGACCCAGTACTTC. Amino acids: CTSSQDLGQGVLEETQYF.

Ten or more counts support this clonotype. The rearrangement uses TRBV4-1 and TRBJ1-5, with D perhaps TRBD1 (6 bases). The CDR3 extends over 13 amino acids. V lost 6 bases, J lost 9 bases, and 15 bases lay in between. CDR1 is MGHRA and CDR2 is YSYEKL in the germline V gene. The CDR3 reads CASRPTGSGPQHF. The CDR3 DNA is TGCGCCAGCAGACCGACAGGTTCGGGGCCCCAGCATTTT.

This clonotype has more than one count but fewer than ten. This chain joins TRBV12-5 and TRBJ2-5; 10 nucleotides match TRBD1. The V gene's germline CDR1 is LGHNT and CDR2 FRNRAP. V lost 0 bases, J lost 5 bases, and 9 bases stayed unmatched. This CDR3 comprises 17 residues. DNA of the CDR3: TGTGCTAGTGGTTTGGTAGTAGGGACAGGGGTATACGAGACCCAGTACTTC. Its protein product is CASGLVVGTGVYETQYF. The whole variable domain, remainder taken from reference TRBV12-5 and TRBJ2-5, is DARVTQTPRHKVTEMGQEVTMRCQPILGHNTVFWYRQTMMQGLELLAYFRNRAPLDDSGMPKDRFSAEMPDATLATLKIQPSEPRDSAVYFCASGLVVGTGVYETQYFGPGTRLLVL.

This clonotype was detected ten times or more. The chain is built from TRBV20-1 and TRBJ2-7; D might be TRBD1 (6 bases). Germline-derived CDR1 and CDR2 are DFQATT and SNEGSKA (reference sequence). The CDR3 totals 12 residues. Trimming left V 0 bases short and J 6 bases short, with 9 bases between. The CDR3 nucleotides are TGCAGTGCTAGAGATATAGGGGGCGAGCAGTACTTC. Its protein product is CSARDIGGEQYF.

This clonotype was detected ten times or more. The chain joins TRBV5-4 to TRBJ1-5; 9 nucleotides match TRBD1. This CDR3 has 15 residues. CDR1 and CDR2 from the germline V gene are SGHNT and YYREEE (reference sequence). V gave up 4 bases and J gave up 2 bases; unmatched junction bases: 4. The CDR3: CASSPGQGRNQPQHF. The CDR3 bases are TGTGCCAGCAGCCCCGGACAGGGGCGCAATCAGCCCCAGCATTTT.

This clonotype was counted at least ten times. The V call is TRBV4-1, the J call TRBJ1-1; TRBD1 might be the D (5 bases). CDR3 length: 16 amino acids. Germline values: CDR1 MGHRA, CDR2 YSYEKL. The ends were cut back, 2 bases at V and 5 bases at J, with 18 bases in the middle. The CDR3 loop reads CASSQSGLNRWTEAFF. The CDR3 DNA follows: TGCGCCAGCAGCCAATCCGGGCTAAACAGGTGGACTGAAGCTTTCTTT.

About this clonotype: This may be a read error, as it is one base from a much larger clone. The genes are TRBV20-1 and TRBJ2-7; 7 nucleotides align to TRBD1. The germline V gene has CDR1 DFQATT and CDR2 SNEGSKA (reference sequence). CDR3 size: 18 residues. The CDR3 loop reads CSARDDRVVVYPTVEQHF. Written as DNA, the CDR3 is TGCAGTGCTAGAGACGACAGGGTTGTCGTGTATCCTACAGTCGAGCAGCACTTC.

The V and J genes are TRBV6-2 or TRBV6-3 and TRBJ2-7, with D perhaps being TRBD1 or TRBD2 (6 bases each). Germline CDR1 is MNHEY and CDR2 is SVGEGT. This CDR3 is built from 13 residues. V was shortened by 6 bases and J by 3 bases, with 12 bases between the two germline ends. The CDR3 DNA reads TGTGCCAGCAGCCGACAGGACTACTACGAGCAGTACTTC. Translated, it gives CASSRQDYYEQYF.

In this sample, this clonotype turned up a few times. The chain employs TRBV19 and TRBJ2-3; D remains ambiguous. Germline V gene sequence: CDR1 LNHDA, CDR2 SQIVND (reference sequence). The germline V and J ends were trimmed by 5 bases and 2 bases, with 11 bases remaining between them. CDR3 length: 14 amino acids. DNA of the CDR3: TGTGCCAGTAGTCCCACCCAGGTCACAGATACGCAGTATTTT. It specifies CASSPTQVTDTQYF.

Remarks on this clonotype: This could be a read error, since a much larger clone is one nucleotide away. The final CDR3 position lacks the conserved phenylalanine or tryptophan, pointing to a likely read error. The chain couples TRBV19 to TRBJ2-1; D unresolved. Per germline, CDR1 LNHDA and CDR2 SQIVND (reference sequence). CDR3 size: 14 residues. The V end was cut by 3 bases, the J end by 8 bases, with 14 bases between. The CDR3 coding sequence is TGTGCCAGTAGTATTGACCCTATCCCCCATGAGCAGTTCTCC. Translation gives CASSIDPIPHEQFS.

Concerning this clonotype: This may come from a read error, since a much larger clone is one base off. The chain is built from TRBV2 and TRBJ2-3; 11 nucleotides align to TRBD2. This CDR3 contains 15 residues. V trimming: 6 bases; J trimming: 7 bases; junction bases outside the gene matches: 9. Germline lookup yields CDR1 SNHLY and CDR2 FYNNEI. The CDR3 reads CASSALAGVAHTQYF. CDR3 DNA: TGTGCCAGCAGCGCACTAGCGGGGGTAGCACATACGCAGTATTTT.

This clonotype appeared many times. CDR3 sequence: CASSPGQENQPQHF. The CDR3 DNA reads TGTGCCAGCAGCCCGGGACAAGAAAATCAGCCCCAGCATTTT. The chain carries TRBV5-5 and TRBJ1-5; perhaps TRBD1 as D (6 bases). This CDR3 spans 14 amino acids. The V and J ends lost 4 bases and 4 bases respectively, with 12 bases between them. Germline loops: CDR1 SGHKS, CDR2 YYEKEE (reference sequence).

This clonotype has at least ten counts. This chain joins TRBV2 and TRBJ1-5; D is possibly TRBD1 (5 bases). The CDR3 has 15 residues. Germline V gene lookup returns CDR1 SNHLY and CDR2 FYNNEI. V lost 2 bases to trimming and J lost 2 bases, with 10 bases between them. The chain's CDR3 is CASSEPGGGNQPQHF. In DNA, the CDR3 is TGTGCCAGCAGTGAACCGGGGGGTGGCAATCAGCCCCAGCATTTT.

This clonotype has at least ten counts. The CDR3 bases are TGTGCCAGCAGCGTAGGGACAGCCTACAATGAGCAGTTCTTC. This gives the protein CASSVGTAYNEQFF. The chain recombines TRBV6-5 with TRBJ2-1, with TRBD1 matching over 7 bases. There are 14 residues in the CDR3. After removal of 6 bases from V and 2 bases from J, the junction contained 4 bases not matched to a gene. Germline loops: CDR1 MNHEY, CDR2 SVGAGI.

This clonotype has a handful of counts. The chain couples TRBV4-1 to TRBJ2-1; 9 bases are shared with TRBD2. The CDR3 spans 16 residues. CDR1 and CDR2 (germline): MGHRA, YSYEKL. J was trimmed by 8 bases and V by 0 bases; bases with no gene match: 8. Here the CDR3 reads CASSQEAGGAEHEQFF. CDR3 nucleotide sequence: TGCGCCAGCAGCCAAGAGGCGGGAGGGGCGGAGCATGAGCAGTTCTTC.

As concerns this clonotype: This may be a read error, as it is one base from a much larger clone. This CDR3 fails to terminate in the conserved phenylalanine or tryptophan, so it likely reflects a read error. J is TRBJ1-1 and V is TRBV9; unclear D gene. The CDR3 totals 14 residues. The germline gives CDR1 SGDLS, CDR2 YYNGEE. Trimming pared 1 base from V and 3 bases from J, leaving 10 bases between. The CDR3 region is CASSVSGKHTEAFS. CDR3 in DNA: TGTGCCAGCAGCGTATCTGGGAAGCACACTGAAGCTTTCTCT.

Ten or more counts support this clonotype. The chain carries TRBV5-8 and TRBJ2-5; TRBD1 or TRBD2 may be the D gene (6 bases each). The CDR3 loop spans 16 amino acids. Germline assignment: CDR1 SGHTS and CDR2 YDEGEE. V lost 4 bases and J lost 4, with 20 bases in between. CDR3: CASSGQIRLGGETQYF. As DNA, the CDR3 is TGTGCCAGCAGCGGACAGATCCGCTTGGGGGGAGAGACCCAGTACTTC.

Ten or more counts support this clonotype. V is TRBV27 and J is TRBJ1-4, with D hard to call. The CDR3 runs to 13 residues. CDR1 is MNHEY, CDR2 SMNVEV, per germline (reference sequence). V lost 2 bases to trimming and J lost 8 bases, with 9 bases between them. The CDR3 spells CASSLIQGEKLFF. CDR3 in DNA: TGTGCCAGCAGTTTAATTCAAGGGGAAAAACTGTTTTTT.